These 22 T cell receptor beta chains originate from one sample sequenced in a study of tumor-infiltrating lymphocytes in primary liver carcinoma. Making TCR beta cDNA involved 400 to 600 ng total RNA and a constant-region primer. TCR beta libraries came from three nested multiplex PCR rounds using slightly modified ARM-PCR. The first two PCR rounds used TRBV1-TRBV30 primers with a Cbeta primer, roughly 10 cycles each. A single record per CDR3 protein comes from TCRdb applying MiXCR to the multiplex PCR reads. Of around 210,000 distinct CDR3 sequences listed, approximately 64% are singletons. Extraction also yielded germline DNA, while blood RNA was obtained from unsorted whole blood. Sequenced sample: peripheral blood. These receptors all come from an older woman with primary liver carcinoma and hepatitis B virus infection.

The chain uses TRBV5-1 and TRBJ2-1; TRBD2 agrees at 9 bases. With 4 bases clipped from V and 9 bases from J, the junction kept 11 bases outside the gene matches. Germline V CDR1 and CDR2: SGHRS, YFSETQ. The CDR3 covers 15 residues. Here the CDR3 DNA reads TGCGCCAGCAGCCCAGCGGGGGGCGCAGCCGTTGAGCAGTTCTTC. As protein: CASSPAGGAAVEQFF.

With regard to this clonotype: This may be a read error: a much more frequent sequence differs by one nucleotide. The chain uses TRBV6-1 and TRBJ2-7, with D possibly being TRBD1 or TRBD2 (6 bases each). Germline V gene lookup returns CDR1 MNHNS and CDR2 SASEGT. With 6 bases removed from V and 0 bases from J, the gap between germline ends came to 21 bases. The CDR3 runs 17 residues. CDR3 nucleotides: TGTGCCAGCAGCCGAGCAGGGGCCGGGGGCACCTCCTACGAGCAGTACTTC. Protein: CASSRAGAGGTSYEQYF.

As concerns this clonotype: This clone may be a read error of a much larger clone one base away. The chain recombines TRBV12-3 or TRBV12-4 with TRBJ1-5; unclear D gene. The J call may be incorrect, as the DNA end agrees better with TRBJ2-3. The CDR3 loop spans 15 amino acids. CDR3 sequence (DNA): TGTGCCAGCAGCCCTGATGGGCTTGGCAATCAGCCCCAGTATTTT. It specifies CASSPDGLGNQPQYF.

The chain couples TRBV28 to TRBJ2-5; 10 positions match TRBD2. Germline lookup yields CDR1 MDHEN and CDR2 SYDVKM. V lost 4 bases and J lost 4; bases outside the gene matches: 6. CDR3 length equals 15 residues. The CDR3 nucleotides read TGTGCCAGCAGTTCCATAGCGGGAGGTGGAGAGACCCAGTACTTC. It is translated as CASSSIAGGGETQYF.

This chain's CDR3 is CASSPSLGGYTF. CDR3 in DNA: TGTGCCAGCAGCCCTTCTTTGGGTGGCTACACCTTC. V usage is TRBV13 and J usage is TRBJ1-2; D call uncertain. CDR3 size: 12 residues. V lost 5 bases to trimming and J lost 7 bases, with 11 bases between them. CDR1 PRHDT and CDR2 FYEKMQ come from the germline V gene (reference sequence).

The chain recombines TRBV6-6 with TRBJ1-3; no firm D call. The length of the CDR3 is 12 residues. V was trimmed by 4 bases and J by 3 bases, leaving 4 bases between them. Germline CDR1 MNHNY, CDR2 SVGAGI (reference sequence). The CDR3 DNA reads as TGTGCCAGCAGTTCATATGGAAACACCATATATTTT. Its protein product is CASSSYGNTIYF.

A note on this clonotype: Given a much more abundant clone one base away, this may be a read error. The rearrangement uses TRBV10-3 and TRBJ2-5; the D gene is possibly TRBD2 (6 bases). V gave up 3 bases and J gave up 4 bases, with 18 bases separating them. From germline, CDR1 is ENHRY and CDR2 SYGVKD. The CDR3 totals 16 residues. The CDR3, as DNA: TGTGCCATCAGTGACTCGACTGCGGGAAGAGGAGAGACCCAGTACTTC. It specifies CAISDSTAGRGETQYF.

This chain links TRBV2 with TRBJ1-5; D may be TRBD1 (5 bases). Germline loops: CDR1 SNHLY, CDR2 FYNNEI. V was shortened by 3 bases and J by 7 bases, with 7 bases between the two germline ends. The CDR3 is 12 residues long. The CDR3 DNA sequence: TGTGCCAGCAGTGAGACAGAACAGCCCCAGCATTTT. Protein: CASSETEQPQHF.

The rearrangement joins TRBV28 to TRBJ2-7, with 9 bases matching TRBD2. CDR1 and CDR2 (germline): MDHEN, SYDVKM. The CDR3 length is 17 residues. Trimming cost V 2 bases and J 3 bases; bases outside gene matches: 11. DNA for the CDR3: TGTGCCAGCAGTTTACCAAGCGGGAGGCTTGGGGGCTACGAGCAGTACTTC. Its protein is CASSLPSGRLGGYEQYF.

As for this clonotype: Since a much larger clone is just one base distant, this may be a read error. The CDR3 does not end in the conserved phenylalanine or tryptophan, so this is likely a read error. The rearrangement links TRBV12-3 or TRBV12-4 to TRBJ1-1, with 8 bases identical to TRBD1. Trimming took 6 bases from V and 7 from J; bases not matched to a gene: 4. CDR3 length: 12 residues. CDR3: CASSRDRGEAFL. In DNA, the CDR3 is TGTGCCAGCAGCCGTGACAGGGGTGAAGCTTTCCTT.

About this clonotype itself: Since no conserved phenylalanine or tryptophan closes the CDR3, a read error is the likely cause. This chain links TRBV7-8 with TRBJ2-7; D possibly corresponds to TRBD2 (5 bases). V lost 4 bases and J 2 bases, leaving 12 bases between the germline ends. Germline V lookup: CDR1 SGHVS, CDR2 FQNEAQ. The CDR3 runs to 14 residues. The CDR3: CASSSRGGAYEQYL. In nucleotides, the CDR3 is TGTGCCAGCAGCTCCCGTGGAGGTGCCTACGAGCAGTACTTA.

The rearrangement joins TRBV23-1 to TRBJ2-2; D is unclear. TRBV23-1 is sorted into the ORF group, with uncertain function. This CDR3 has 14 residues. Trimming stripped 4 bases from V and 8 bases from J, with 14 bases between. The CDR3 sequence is CASSPHEVKGELFF. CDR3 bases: TGCGCCAGCAGTCCACACGAGGTGAAGGGGGAGCTGTTTTTT.

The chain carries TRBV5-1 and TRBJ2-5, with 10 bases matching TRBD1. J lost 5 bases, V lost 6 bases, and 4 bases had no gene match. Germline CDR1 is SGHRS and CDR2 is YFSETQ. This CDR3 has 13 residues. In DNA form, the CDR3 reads TGCGCCAGCAACAGGGGACAGGGGGAGACCCAGTACTTC. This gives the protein CASNRGQGETQYF.

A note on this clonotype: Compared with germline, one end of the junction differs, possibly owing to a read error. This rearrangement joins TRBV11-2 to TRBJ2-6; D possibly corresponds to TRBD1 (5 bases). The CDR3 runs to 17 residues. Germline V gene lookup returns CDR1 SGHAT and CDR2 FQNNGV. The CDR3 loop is CASTQPIGNAGANVLTF. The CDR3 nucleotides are TGTGCCAGCACCCAGCCTATAGGGAACGCTGGGGCCAACGTTCTGACTTTC.

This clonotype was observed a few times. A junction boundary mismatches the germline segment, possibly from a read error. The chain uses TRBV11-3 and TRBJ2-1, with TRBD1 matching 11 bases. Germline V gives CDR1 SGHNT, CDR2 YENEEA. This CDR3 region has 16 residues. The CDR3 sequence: CASTFNGQGARNEQFF. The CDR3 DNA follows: TGTGCCAGCACCTTTAATGGACAGGGGGCGCGGAATGAGCAGTTTTTC.

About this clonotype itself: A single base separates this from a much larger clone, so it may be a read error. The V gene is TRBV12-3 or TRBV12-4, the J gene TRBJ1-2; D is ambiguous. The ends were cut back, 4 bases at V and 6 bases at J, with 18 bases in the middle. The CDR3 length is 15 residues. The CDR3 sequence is CASSSAPGFDDGYTF. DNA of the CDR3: TGTGCCAGCAGTTCAGCGCCTGGTTTCGATGATGGCTACACCTTC.

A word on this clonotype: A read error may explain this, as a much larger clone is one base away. Here the CDR3 DNA reads TGTGCCAGCAGCCAAAAACAGGGGTTAAAGTACACCGGGGAGCTGTTTTTT. It specifies CASSQKQGLKYTGELFF. The rearrangement uses TRBV5-4 and TRBJ2-2, with 7 bases identical to TRBD1. The V segment lost 4 bases and the J segment 3 bases; nucleotides outside the gene matches: 12. CDR3 size: 17 residues. CDR1 and CDR2 (germline): SGHNT, YYREEE (reference sequence).

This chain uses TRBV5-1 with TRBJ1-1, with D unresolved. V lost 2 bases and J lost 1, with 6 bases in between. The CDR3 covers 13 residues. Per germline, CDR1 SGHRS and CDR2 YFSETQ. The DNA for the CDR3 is TGCGCCAGCAGCTTCCAGCAGAACACTGAAGCTTTCTTT. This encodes CASSFQQNTEAFF.

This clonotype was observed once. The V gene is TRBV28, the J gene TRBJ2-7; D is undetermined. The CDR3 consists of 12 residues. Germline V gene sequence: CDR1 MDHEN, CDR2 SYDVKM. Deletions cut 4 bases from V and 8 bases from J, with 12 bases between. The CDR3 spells CASSYRVDKQYF. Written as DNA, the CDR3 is TGTGCCAGCAGTTATAGGGTCGACAAGCAGTACTTC.

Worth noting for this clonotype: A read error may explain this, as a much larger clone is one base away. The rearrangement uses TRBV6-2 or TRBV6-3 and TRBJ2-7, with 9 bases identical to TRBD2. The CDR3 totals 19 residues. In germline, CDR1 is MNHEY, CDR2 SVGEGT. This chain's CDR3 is CASSSRTSASGKRSYEQHF. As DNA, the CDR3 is TGTGCCAGCAGTTCTCGTACTTCGGCTAGCGGGAAGCGCTCCTACGAGCAGCACTTC.

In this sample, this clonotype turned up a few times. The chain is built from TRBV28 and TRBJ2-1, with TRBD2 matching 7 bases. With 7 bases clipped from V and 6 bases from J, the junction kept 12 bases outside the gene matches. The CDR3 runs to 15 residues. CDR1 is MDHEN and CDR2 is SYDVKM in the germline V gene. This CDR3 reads CASTRAGVTINEQFF. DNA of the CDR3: TGTGCCAGCACCCGTGCGGGAGTTACCATCAATGAGCAGTTCTTC.

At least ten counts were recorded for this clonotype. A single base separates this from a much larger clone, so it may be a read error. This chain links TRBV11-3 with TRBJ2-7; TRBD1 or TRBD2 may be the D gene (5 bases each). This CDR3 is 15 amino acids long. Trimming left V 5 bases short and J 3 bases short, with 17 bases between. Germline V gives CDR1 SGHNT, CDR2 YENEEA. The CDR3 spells CASSLGPLGIYEQYF. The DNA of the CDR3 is TGTGCCAGCAGCCTGGGACCCCTAGGGATCTACGAGCAGTACTTC.